A single sample gave rise to the 14 T cell receptor beta chains below, sequenced in a study of cytomegalovirus exposure and HLA in healthy donors. This PCR relied on a set of 60 Vbeta primers and 13 Jbeta primers. Clones were sequenced by immunoSEQ multiplex PCR, and TCRdb holds only the in-frame ones, with some missing. Here the sample spans 200,000 to 250,000 clones, roughly 73% being singletons. The specimen was PBMCs. Receptor source: a boy between 10 and 17 years old in good health and CMV-seronegative.

V usage is TRBV7-9 and J usage is TRBJ2-7, with TRBD1 as a possible D gene (5 bases). There are 18 residues in the CDR3. Trimming pared 5 bases from V and 2 bases from J, leaving 25 bases between. Germline V gene lookup returns CDR1 SEHNR and CDR2 FQNEAQ (reference sequence). CDR3 bases: TGTGCCAGCAGCCCTCTCATGGTCGTCCAAACAGGTCCCTACGAGCAGTACTTC. It encodes CASSPLMVVQTGPYEQYF.

This chain's CDR3 is CASSSGTANYGYTF. The CDR3 bases are TGTGCCAGCAGCTCAGGGACAGCTAACTATGGCTACACCTTC. The chain couples TRBV5-4 to TRBJ1-2; 7 nucleotides align to TRBD1. There are 14 residues in the CDR3. Germline CDR1 SGHNT, CDR2 YYREEE (reference sequence). Trimming cost V 3 bases and J 0 bases; bases outside gene matches: 2.

The rearrangement links TRBV9 to TRBJ1-3; D call uncertain. The CDR3 loop spans 17 amino acids. The germline gives CDR1 SGDLS, CDR2 YYNGEE. The ends were cut back, 4 bases at V and 4 bases at J, with 21 bases in the middle. CDR3 protein: CASSPRLWARGGNTIYF. The CDR3 coding sequence is TGTGCCAGCAGCCCTAGGCTTTGGGCGAGAGGGGGAAACACCATATATTTT.

The V call is TRBV7-6, the J call TRBJ1-1; possible D gene TRBD1, 6 bases. The V end lost 4 bases, the J end lost 4 bases, and 22 bases lay between the germline ends. The CDR3 has 17 amino acids. Germline assignment: CDR1 SGHVS and CDR2 FNYEAQ. CDR3 DNA sequence: TGTGCCAGCAGCTCCAGGGGTTTGGGAAGCTCTCCCACTGAAGCTTTCTTT. This sequence encodes CASSSRGLGSSPTEAFF. Full variable domain (rest looked up from reference TRBV7-6 and TRBJ1-1): GAGVSQSPRYKVTKRGQDVALRCDPISGHVSLYWYRQALGQGPEFLTYFNYEAQQDKSGLPNDRFSAERPEGSISTLTIQRTEQRDSAMYRCASSSRGLGSSPTEAFFGQGTRLTVV.

The rearrangement uses TRBV30 and TRBJ2-5; 8 nucleotides align to TRBD2. The CDR3 consists of 16 residues. V was pared by 5 bases and J by 5 bases, with 16 bases of the junction left unmatched. Germline V gene sequence: CDR1 GTSNPN, CDR2 SVGIG (reference sequence). The DNA of the CDR3 is TGTGCCTGGCGAATTCAAGCGGGGGCCCGGGGGGAGACCCAGTACTTC. Residues: CAWRIQAGARGETQYF. The whole variable domain, remainder taken from reference TRBV30 and TRBJ2-5, is SQTIHQWPATLVQPVGSPLSLECTVEGTSNPNLYWYRQAAGRGLQLLFYSVGIGQISSEVPQNLSASRPQDRQFILSSKKLLLSDSGFYLCAWRIQAGARGETQYFGPGTRLLVL.

This chain joins TRBV6-6 and TRBJ1-2; TRBD1 matches 9 bases. Losses at the gene ends were 8 bases for V and 4 bases for J; bases not matched to a gene: 11. The CDR3 totals 15 residues. Germline lookup yields CDR1 MNHNY and CDR2 SVGAGI (reference sequence). CDR3 in amino acids: CASFKGGDRVYGYTF. CDR3 DNA: TGTGCCAGCTTTAAAGGGGGGGACAGGGTCTATGGCTACACCTTC.

This chain uses TRBV19 with TRBJ2-5; 8 bases align to TRBD1. V shed 4 bases, J shed 5 bases, and the junction held 3 bases outside the gene matches. Germline V gene data show CDR1 as LNHDA and CDR2 as SQIVND (reference sequence). The CDR3 contains 13 residues. The CDR3 sequence: CASSNRGAETQYF. As DNA, the CDR3 is TGTGCCAGTAGTAACAGGGGGGCGGAGACCCAGTACTTC.

The chain recombines TRBV4-1 with TRBJ1-2, with 8 bases that match TRBD1. This CDR3 is built from 14 residues. With V trimmed by 1 base and J by 7 bases, 5 bases remained unmatched. Germline V gene lookup returns CDR1 MGHRA and CDR2 YSYEKL. This CDR3 is CASSQVGTGGGYTF. The CDR3 bases are TGCGCCAGCAGCCAAGTCGGGACAGGTGGTGGCTACACCTTC.

The chain's CDR3 is CASSFETGQGHGYTF. The CDR3 DNA is TGTGCCAGCAGCTTCGAAACTGGACAGGGGCATGGCTACACCTTC. This chain joins TRBV7-9 and TRBJ1-2, with 9 bases lining up with TRBD1. The CDR3 covers 15 residues. Per the germline V gene, CDR1 is SEHNR and CDR2 is FQNEAQ (reference sequence). The J segment lost 6 bases and the V segment lost 3 bases, leaving 8 bases of the junction unmatched.

V and J are TRBV28 and TRBJ2-7, with 8 bases matching TRBD2. Unmatched junction bases numbered 13, after V lost 5 bases and J lost 7 bases. Germline loops: CDR1 MDHEN, CDR2 SYDVKM. This CDR3 has 15 amino acids. The CDR3 DNA reads TGTGCCAGCAGTCCCCGACGGGTAGCGGGAAATGAGCAGTACTTC. It yields the protein CASSPRRVAGNEQYF. The full variable domain, rest sourced from reference TRBV28 and TRBJ2-7, is DVKVTQSSRYLVKRTGEKVFLECVQDMDHENMFWYRQDPGLGLRLIYFSYDVKMKEKGDIPEGYSVSREKKERFSLILESASTNQTSMYLCASSPRRVAGNEQYFGPGTRLTVT.

The gene calls are TRBV19 and TRBJ2-1; TRBD2 agrees at 9 bases. The trim removed 2 bases at V and 8 bases at J, leaving 19 bases unmatched. Germline V gene data show CDR1 as LNHDA and CDR2 as SQIVND (reference sequence). The CDR3 is 19 residues long. CDR3 region: CASSISWEREAHWGDEQFF. In DNA form, the CDR3 reads TGTGCCAGTAGTATATCGTGGGAGCGGGAGGCTCATTGGGGGGATGAGCAGTTCTTC. Variable domain in full (rest from reference TRBV19 and TRBJ2-1): DGGITQSPKYLFRKEGQNVTLSCEQNLNHDAMYWYRQDPGQGLRLIYYSQIVNDFQKGDIAEGYSVSREKKESFPLTVTSAQKNPTAFYLCASSISWEREAHWGDEQFFGPGTRLTVL.

A remark on this clone: Different DNA sequences within this sample yield the same CDR3. The chain uses TRBV30 and TRBJ1-2; D is perhaps TRBD1 (6 bases). CDR3 length: 13 amino acids. CDR1 and CDR2 from the germline V gene are GTSNPN and SVGIG (reference sequence). Trimming shortened V by 2 bases and J by 5 bases, and 12 bases separated the two germline ends. The chain's CDR3 is CAWSPGQPYGYTF. The CDR3 DNA follows: TGTGCCTGGAGTCCTGGACAGCCTTATGGCTACACCTTC.

About this clone: Its ends do not fully match the called genes, so a read error is possible. This sequence joins TRBV7-9 and TRBJ2-7; D uncertain. The CDR3 has 12 residues. Germline CDR1 reads SEHNR; CDR2 reads FQNEAQ (reference sequence). The CDR3 DNA reads TGTTCCAGCAGCTCGGTGACCTACGAGCAGTACTTC. Residues: CSSSSVTYEQYF.

The rearrangement joins TRBV7-9 to TRBJ2-3; D gene unclear. CDR3 length equals 12 residues. V lost 3 bases and J lost 6, with 7 bases in between. Germline CDR1 reads SEHNR; CDR2 reads FQNEAQ (reference sequence). As DNA, the CDR3 is TGTGCCAGCAGCTTCCCAGTGGATACGCAGTATTTT. This sequence encodes CASSFPVDTQYF.